These 13 T cell receptor beta chains originate from one sample sequenced in a study of blood T cell repertoires in COVID-19. Here immunoSEQ multiplex PCR was the method, and the copy in TCRdb shows in-frame clones only, minus some. The sample shows about 82,000 clones, over 70% of them seen only once. Input material: peripheral blood. Receptors originate from a woman between 40 and 55 years old with active or convalescent COVID-19.

This clone has just one count. The gene calls are TRBV28 and TRBJ1-5; TRBD1 is a possible D gene (5 bases). The V and J ends lost 6 bases and 3 bases respectively, with 9 bases between them. The CDR3 length is 13 residues. Germline V CDR1 and CDR2: MDHEN, SYDVKM. CDR3 amino acids: CASRGGFNQPQHF. The CDR3 DNA is TGTGCCAGCAGGGGGGGGTTCAATCAGCCCCAGCATTTT.

The chain recombines TRBV6-5 with TRBJ2-7, with 8 bases identical to TRBD1. This CDR3 is built from 13 residues. The J segment lost 2 bases and the V segment lost 6 bases, leaving 3 bases of the junction unmatched. CDR1 and CDR2 (germline): MNHEY, SVGAGI. The CDR3 sequence is CASSRQGTYEQYF. The DNA of the CDR3 is TGTGCCAGCAGCCGACAGGGGACCTACGAGCAGTACTTC.

The chain links TRBV9 to TRBJ2-7; D perhaps matches TRBD2 (6 bases). The length of the CDR3 is 16 residues. The germline V and J ends were trimmed by 0 bases and 4 bases, with 17 bases remaining between them. From germline, CDR1 is SGDLS and CDR2 YYNGEE. The CDR3 loop is CASSVGGGLAIYEQYF. In nucleotides, the CDR3 is TGTGCCAGCAGCGTAGGCGGTGGTCTAGCGATATACGAGCAGTACTTC.

The chain recombines TRBV28 with TRBJ2-7, with TRBD2 as a possible D gene (6 bases). V gave up 2 bases and J gave up 6 bases, with 17 bases separating them. The germline V gene encodes CDR1 MDHEN and CDR2 SYDVKM. There are 15 residues in the CDR3. The CDR3: CASSLERTKRCEQYF. The CDR3 DNA reads TGTGCCAGCAGTTTAGAGAGGACTAAGCGCTGCGAGCAGTACTTC.

The chain employs TRBV6-5 and TRBJ2-3; TRBD2 matches at 9 bases. Germline loops: CDR1 MNHEY, CDR2 SVGAGI. CDR3 size: 15 residues. V dropped 6 bases and J dropped 2; count of bases not matched to a gene: 6. The CDR3 sequence: CASRPGTSFTDTQYF. As DNA, the CDR3 is TGTGCCAGCAGACCCGGGACTAGCTTCACAGATACGCAGTATTTT.

The V call is TRBV10-3, the J call TRBJ2-7; 8 bases match TRBD2. The junction had 10 bases not matched to a gene; V was cut back by 6 bases and J by 3 bases. The CDR3 extends over 15 amino acids. Germline loops: CDR1 ENHRY, CDR2 SYGVKD. The CDR3 DNA follows: TGTGCCATCAGCGACGGGGTAGCGGGGAGCTACGAGCAGTACTTC. Translated: CAISDGVAGSYEQYF.

CDR3 DNA: TGTGCCAGCAGCTTAGGCGGGGTCCAAGAGACCCAGTACTTC. Amino acid sequence: CASSLGGVQETQYF. The rearrangement links TRBV5-4 to TRBJ2-5, with a weak D call TRBD2 (6 bases). The CDR3 has 14 residues. V lost 2 bases and J 1 base, leaving 9 bases between the germline ends. Germline V CDR1 and CDR2: SGHNT, YYREEE (reference sequence).

The DNA of the CDR3 is TGTGCCAGCAGTCGGGACAGGGGACAGCCCCAGCATTTT. It codes for CASSRDRGQPQHF. The rearrangement links TRBV11-1 to TRBJ1-5; 10 bases map to TRBD1. The CDR3 runs to 13 residues. V shed 6 bases and J 7 bases; nucleotides not matched to a gene: 3. Germline V CDR1 and CDR2: SGHAT, FQDESV (reference sequence).

The chain recombines TRBV15 with TRBJ2-7; D may be TRBD2 (6 bases). From germline, CDR1 is LNHNV and CDR2 YYDKDF (reference sequence). This CDR3 contains 14 residues. V was shortened by 1 base and J by 9 bases, with 16 bases between the two germline ends. CDR3 coding DNA: TGTGCCACCAGCAGAGGGTTAGCGGAGTCGGGGCAGTACTTC. This translates into CATSRGLAESGQYF.

This clone is a singleton in its sample. The chain joins TRBV10-3 to TRBJ2-2; a possible D gene is TRBD1 (5 bases). CDR3 length: 15 residues. Per the germline V gene, CDR1 is ENHRY and CDR2 is SYGVKD. V lost 4 bases to trimming and J lost 0 bases, with 9 bases between them. The CDR3 loop reads CAISGETANTGELFF. CDR3 coding DNA: TGTGCCATCAGTGGCGAGACAGCGAACACCGGGGAGCTGTTTTTT.

The DNA for the CDR3 is TGTGCCAGCTCACCCAACCTGAGACTAGCTGGCAATGAGCAGTTCTTC. Encoded protein: CASSPNLRLAGNEQFF. The chain joins TRBV18 to TRBJ2-1; 7 positions match TRBD2. The trim removed 3 bases at V and 6 bases at J, leaving 11 bases unmatched. CDR3 size: 16 residues. The V gene's germline CDR1 is KGHSH and CDR2 LQKENI.

This sequence joins TRBV28 and TRBJ2-1; 8 bases agree with TRBD1. CDR3 length: 13 residues. CDR1 is MDHEN, CDR2 SYDVKM, per germline. V lost 6 bases, J lost 6 bases, and 4 bases stayed unmatched. Written as DNA, the CDR3 is TGTGCCAGCAGGAGGACAGGGAGCAATGAGCAGTTCTTC. This translates into CASRRTGSNEQFF.

The CDR3 nucleotides read TGTGCCATCAGTGAGAGTCAGGACATGAACACTGAAGCTTTCTTT. This codes for CAISESQDMNTEAFF. This chain uses TRBV10-3 with TRBJ1-1; TRBD1 might be the D (5 bases). The CDR3 runs 15 residues. Trimming removed 2 bases from V and 0 bases from J, with 10 bases in between. CDR1 is ENHRY, CDR2 SYGVKD, per germline.